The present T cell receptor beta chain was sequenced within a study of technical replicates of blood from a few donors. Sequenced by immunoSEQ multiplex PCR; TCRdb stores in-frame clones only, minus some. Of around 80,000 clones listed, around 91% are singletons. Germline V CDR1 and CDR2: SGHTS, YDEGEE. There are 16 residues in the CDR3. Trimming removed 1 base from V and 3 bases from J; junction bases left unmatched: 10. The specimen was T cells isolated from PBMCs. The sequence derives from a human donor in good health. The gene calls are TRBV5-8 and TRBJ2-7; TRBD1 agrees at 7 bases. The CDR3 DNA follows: TGTGCCAGCAGCTTGTACAGGGGTACTGGATACTACGAGCAGTACTTC. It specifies CASSLYRGTGYYEQYF. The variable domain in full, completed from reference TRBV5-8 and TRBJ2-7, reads EAGVTQSPTHLIKTRGQQATLRCSPISGHTSVYWYQQALGLGLQFLLWYDEGEERNRGNFPPRFSGRQFPNYSSELNVNALELEDSALYLCASSLYRGTGYYEQYFGPGTRLTVT.